Presented here are 24 T cell receptor beta chains from one specimen sequenced in a study of blood T cell repertoires in COVID-19. Sequencing was performed with immunoSEQ multiplex PCR; in TCRdb, only in-frame clones are kept and a portion is missing. The sample includes about 46,000 clones, under 85% of them seen just once. Sequences were obtained from peripheral blood. These receptors were collected from a man between 60 and 75 years old with active COVID-19.

The V and J genes are TRBV6-5 and TRBJ2-1; 13 nucleotides align to TRBD2. The CDR3 extends over 15 amino acids. Germline loops: CDR1 MNHEY, CDR2 SVGAGI. The trim removed 5 bases at V and 6 bases at J, leaving 4 bases unmatched. The CDR3 loop is CASSTSGGALNEQFF. CDR3 nucleotides: TGTGCCAGCAGTACTAGCGGGGGGGCCCTCAATGAGCAGTTCTTC.

V gene TRBV4-1 combines with J gene TRBJ2-7; perhaps TRBD2 as D (6 bases). This CDR3 is built from 15 residues. CDR1 and CDR2 (germline): MGHRA, YSYEKL. V dropped 2 bases and J dropped 5 bases, with 16 bases sitting between them. The CDR3 DNA follows: TGCGCCAGCAGCCAACTCCCGGACTACTTAAACGAGCAGTACTTC. Residues: CASSQLPDYLNEQYF.

This clone was observed a few times. The rearrangement uses TRBV19 and TRBJ1-1, with 10 bases that match TRBD1. Looked up from germline, CDR1 is LNHDA and CDR2 is SQIVND (reference sequence). The CDR3 has 15 residues. Losses at the gene ends were 5 bases for V and 3 bases for J; bases not matched to a gene: 6. CDR3 region: CASSARQGAYTEAFF. As DNA, the CDR3 is TGTGCCAGTAGTGCCCGACAGGGGGCTTACACTGAAGCTTTCTTT.

CDR3 in DNA: TGTGCCAGCAGTCCCGGCGGACTAGACGAGCAGTACTTC. It encodes CASSPGGLDEQYF. J is TRBJ2-7 and V is TRBV3-1 (or the pseudogene TRBV3-2); 7 bases align to TRBD2. This CDR3 is 13 amino acids long. Looked up from germline, CDR1 is LGHDT and CDR2 is YNNKEL (reference sequence). Trimming took 6 bases from V and 5 from J; bases not matched to a gene: 7.

The rearrangement uses TRBV2 and TRBJ1-1; D gene ambiguous. There are 14 residues in the CDR3. Germline assignment: CDR1 SNHLY and CDR2 FYNNEI. V was cut by 2 bases and J by 6 bases, with 13 bases left in between. For the CDR3, the DNA is TGTGCCAGCAGTGAAACGGGCGGGAAGGCTGAAGCTTTCTTT. Translation gives CASSETGGKAEAFF.

V and J are TRBV19 and TRBJ2-7, with D possibly TRBD1 on 6 matching bases. CDR1 is LNHDA and CDR2 is SQIVND in the germline V gene (reference sequence). V was cut by 5 bases and J by 6 bases, with 14 bases left in between. This CDR3 has 13 amino acids. This CDR3 is CASSFSGTLEQYF. The DNA for the CDR3 is TGTGCCAGTAGTTTCTCCGGGACACTCGAGCAGTACTTC.

CDR3 amino acids: CASSSGTSGVSYNEQFF. For the CDR3, the DNA is TGTGCCAGCAGTTCCGGGACTAGCGGGGTCTCCTACAATGAGCAGTTCTTC. J is TRBJ2-1 and V is TRBV27, with 13 nucleotides matching TRBD2. Germline V gives CDR1 MNHEY, CDR2 SMNVEV (reference sequence). CDR3 length equals 17 residues. V lost 4 bases and J lost 0; bases outside the gene matches: 3.

V and J are TRBV6-5 and TRBJ1-3; D is unclear. The CDR3 sequence is 16 residues long. V dropped 2 bases and J dropped 4 bases, with 15 bases sitting between them. CDR1 MNHEY and CDR2 SVGAGI come from the germline V gene. The chain's CDR3 is CASSYGEGYRGNTIYF. CDR3 nucleotide sequence: TGTGCCAGCAGTTACGGGGAGGGATACAGAGGAAACACCATATATTTT.

Only one count was recorded for this clone. The chain links TRBV28 to TRBJ2-7; 11 positions match TRBD1. The CDR3 consists of 12 residues. The V gene end was trimmed by 11 bases and the J gene end by 5 bases; junction bases not matched to a gene: 5. CDR1 is MDHEN and CDR2 is SYDVKM in the germline V gene. The CDR3, as DNA: TGTGCCGGGGGGACAGGGGGGAACGAGCAGTACTTC. It codes for CAGGTGGNEQYF.

This chain uses TRBV24-1 with TRBJ2-1; TRBD1 matches at 8 bases. The V gene's germline CDR1 is KGHDR and CDR2 SFDVKD. The CDR3 consists of 14 residues. The ends lost 6 bases at V and 3 bases at J; junction bases unmatched: 3. CDR3 coding DNA: TGTGCCACCAGTCGGGACAGGTTCTACAATGAGCAGTTCTTC. Translating it yields CATSRDRFYNEQFF.

Note on this clone: The junction differs from germline at one of its ends, possibly a read error. This chain uses TRBV9 with TRBJ2-3; 8 bases map to TRBD2. Germline CDR1 SGDLS, CDR2 YYNGEE. There are 19 residues in the CDR3. Here the CDR3 reads CAPRAPRGGRGDFTDTQYF. In DNA form, the CDR3 reads TGCGCCCCCCGCGCGCCCCGCGGGGGGCGGGGGGATTTCACAGATACGCAGTATTTT. Filled out from reference TRBV9 and TRBJ2-3, the complete variable domain reads DSGVTQTPKHLITATGQRVTLRCSPRSGDLSVYWYQQSLDQGLQFLIQYYNGEERAKGNILERFSAQQFPDLHSELNLSSLELGDSALYFCAPRAPRGGRGDFTDTQYFGPGTRLTVL.

J is TRBJ2-5 and V is TRBV12-2; the D segment call TRBD2 is taken from the table without a DNA check. TRBV12-2 is listed as a pseudogene. The length of the CDR3 is 15 residues. The CDR3 loop reads CASRFLAGVSETQYF. CDR3 DNA: TGTGCAAGTCGTTTTCTAGCGGGAGTTTCTGAGACCCAGTACTTC.

The rearrangement joins TRBV18 to TRBJ2-5; D remains unclear. The CDR3 contains 15 residues. CDR1 KGHSH and CDR2 LQKENI come from the germline V gene. V was trimmed by 6 bases and J by 1 base, leaving 15 bases between them. In DNA, the CDR3 is TGTGCCAGCTCTCTCCTTTCCGGTAGCCAAGAGACCCAGTACTTC. This gives the protein CASSLLSGSQETQYF.

This rearrangement joins TRBV5-6 to TRBJ2-7; 7 positions agree with TRBD2. Germline V lookup: CDR1 SGHDT, CDR2 YYEEEE. The CDR3 sequence is 13 residues long. V was pared by 1 base and J by 5 bases, with 3 bases of the junction left unmatched. CDR3 sequence reads: CASSLRGVHEQYF. CDR3 DNA sequence: TGTGCCAGCAGCTTGCGGGGGGTGCACGAGCAGTACTTC.

V usage is TRBV6-6 and J usage is TRBJ2-7; TRBD2 matches at 9 bases. Germline V gene lookup returns CDR1 MNHNY and CDR2 SVGAGI (reference sequence). V lost 7 bases, J lost 0 bases, and 4 bases stayed unmatched. The CDR3 is 14 residues long. This CDR3 is CASILSGSSYEQYF. DNA of the CDR3: TGTGCCAGCATTCTTAGCGGGAGCTCCTACGAGCAGTACTTC.

The rearrangement links TRBV5-1 to TRBJ2-1, with D possibly being TRBD1 (6 bases). The CDR3 is 17 residues long. The V end lost 2 bases, the J end lost 1 base, and 16 bases lay between the germline ends. Germline lookup yields CDR1 SGHRS and CDR2 YFSETQ. The CDR3 is CASSLLGQPLSYNEQFF. The CDR3 DNA follows: TGCGCCAGCAGCTTACTCGGACAGCCCCTTTCCTACAATGAGCAGTTCTTC.

This chain links TRBV28 with TRBJ2-1; D possibly corresponds to TRBD2 (7 bases). Germline assignment: CDR1 MDHEN and CDR2 SYDVKM. The CDR3 is made up of 18 amino acids. V shed 2 bases and J shed 7 bases, with 24 bases lying between them. CDR3: CASSLRGGRGGRGNEQFF. For the CDR3, the DNA is TGTGCCAGCAGTTTACGAGGCGGGAGAGGGGGTAGGGGAAATGAGCAGTTCTTC.

The chain combines TRBV9 with TRBJ2-3, with D unresolved. Per the germline V gene, CDR1 is SGDLS and CDR2 is YYNGEE. Trimming shortened V by 3 bases and J by 2 bases, and 7 bases separated the two germline ends. CDR3 size: 13 residues. This CDR3 is CASSASFTDTQYF. CDR3 nucleotides: TGTGCCAGCAGCGCGAGCTTCACAGATACGCAGTATTTT.

This chain links TRBV2 with TRBJ2-5; 9 bases agree with TRBD1. V shed 6 bases and J 5 bases; nucleotides not matched to a gene: 7. This CDR3 has 14 amino acids. Germline CDR1 reads SNHLY; CDR2 reads FYNNEI. Written as DNA, the CDR3 is TGTGCCAGCAGCCAACAGGGGGCAAGGGAGACCCAGTACTTC. It encodes CASSQQGARETQYF.

This clone was seen a single time. The J gene is TRBJ2-7, the V gene TRBV18; 9 positions agree with TRBD1. After removal of 6 bases from V and 1 base from J, the junction contained 4 bases not matched to a gene. From germline, CDR1 is KGHSH and CDR2 LQKENI. The CDR3 extends over 14 amino acids. CDR3: CASSPGQGSYEQYF. Written as DNA, the CDR3 is TGTGCCAGCTCCCCGGGACAGGGTTCCTACGAGCAGTACTTC.

This chain links TRBV29-1 with TRBJ1-2; 7 bases fit TRBD1. V lost 7 bases and J lost 2; bases outside the gene matches: 4. This CDR3 is 12 amino acids long. CDR1 is SQVTM and CDR2 is ANQGSEA in the germline V gene. The CDR3 protein is CSEGTANYGYTF. CDR3 bases: TGCAGCGAGGGGACAGCGAACTATGGCTACACCTTC.

This clone was seen a few times. This chain joins TRBV19 and TRBJ1-5; TRBD1 might be the D (6 bases). V was pared by 3 bases and J by 4 bases, with 13 bases between. The CDR3 loop spans 15 amino acids. CDR1 and CDR2 (germline): LNHDA, SQIVND (reference sequence). The CDR3 DNA sequence: TGTGCCAGTAGTATTGGAGGACAGAGGAATCAGCCCCAGCATTTT. It yields the protein CASSIGGQRNQPQHF.

There are a few counts of this clone. V and J are TRBV7-6 and TRBJ1-5; tentatively, D is TRBD1 (5 bases). The V and J ends lost 5 bases and 0 bases respectively, with 20 bases between them. Germline loops: CDR1 SGHVS, CDR2 FNYEAQ. The CDR3 has 18 residues. CDR3 residues: CASSPGRGAIYSNQPQHF. The CDR3, as DNA: TGTGCCAGCAGCCCAGGGAGGGGAGCTATTTATAGCAATCAGCCCCAGCATTTT.

This clone was detected once. The rearrangement uses TRBV30 and TRBJ1-6; TRBD1 might be the D (6 bases). The germline V and J ends were trimmed by 4 bases and 8 bases, with 21 bases remaining between them. Germline lookup yields CDR1 GTSNPN and CDR2 SVGIG (reference sequence). There are 16 residues in the CDR3. The CDR3 nucleotides read TGTGCCTGGAATCAACAGGGTTGGGGTGGCGATTCACCCCTCCACTTT. Its protein product is CAWNQQGWGGDSPLHF.